Shown below are 14 T cell receptor beta chains from a single sample sequenced in a study of technical replicates of blood from several donors. TCRdb's table, derived via immunoSEQ multiplex PCR, lists solely in-frame clones and lacks some. The top ten clones hold under 0.5% of a sample with some 87,000 clones, 80% to 95% of them seen once. The specimen was T cells isolated from PBMCs. All receptors come from a human donor in good health.

This chain uses TRBV14 with TRBJ1-1, with D possibly being TRBD1 (6 bases). Trimming left V 4 bases short and J 2 bases short, with 8 bases between. Germline assignment: CDR1 SGHDN and CDR2 FVKESK. The CDR3 consists of 13 residues. The CDR3 protein is CASSLQGNTEAFF. The CDR3 coding sequence is TGTGCCAGCAGCCTACAGGGAAACACTGAAGCTTTCTTT.

V usage is TRBV7-3 and J usage is TRBJ1-1, with 7 bases identical to TRBD1. The CDR3 loop spans 13 amino acids. Germline assignment: CDR1 SGHTA and CDR2 FQGTGA. V shed 5 bases, J shed 4 bases, and the junction held 4 bases outside the gene matches. The CDR3 coding sequence is TGTGCCAGCAGCCCCGACAGGGCCACTGAAGCTTTCTTT. As protein: CASSPDRATEAFF. Complete variable domain (other parts from reference TRBV7-3 and TRBJ1-1): GAGVSQTPSNKVTEKGKYVELRCDPISGHTALYWYRQSLGQGPEFLIYFQGTGAADDSGLPNDRFFAVRPEGSVSTLKIQRTERGDSAVYLCASSPDRATEAFFGQGTRLTVV.

The chain links TRBV6-6 to TRBJ1-2; 7 nucleotides align to TRBD1. The CDR3 sequence is 16 residues long. With 6 bases clipped from V and 2 bases from J, the junction kept 12 bases outside the gene matches. CDR1 MNHNY and CDR2 SVGAGI come from the germline V gene (reference sequence). The CDR3 DNA reads TGTGCCAGCAGACATCTCAGGGGGACGGACAACTATGGCTACACCTTC. Amino acids: CASRHLRGTDNYGYTF.

This clone was found once. The rearrangement joins TRBV30 to TRBJ2-3; D gene uncertain. The germline gives CDR1 GTSNPN, CDR2 SVGIG (reference sequence). V was cut by 7 bases and J by 6 bases, with 8 bases left in between. This CDR3 has 10 residues. The CDR3 bases are TGTGCCTACGTAGCCGATACGCAGTATTTT. It yields the protein CAYVADTQYF.

The chain joins TRBV27 to TRBJ1-5; D uncertain. Germline CDR1 and CDR2: MNHEY and SMNVEV (reference sequence). Between the trimmed V and J ends, which lost 0 bases and 5 bases, there was a span of 11 bases. The CDR3 runs to 15 residues. CDR3 region: CASSLSWQSHQPQHF. CDR3 bases: TGTGCCAGCAGTTTATCGTGGCAGTCTCATCAGCCCCAGCATTTT.

J is TRBJ2-5 and V is TRBV27; tentative D call: TRBD1 (6 bases). Trimming took 0 bases from V and 0 from J, leaving 17 bases between them. CDR1 is MNHEY and CDR2 is SMNVEV in the germline V gene (reference sequence). The CDR3 has 18 amino acids. Here the CDR3 reads CASSLSGLGAEYQETQYF. CDR3 sequence (DNA): TGTGCCAGCAGTTTATCGGGGTTGGGGGCGGAGTACCAAGAGACCCAGTACTTC.

CDR3 loop: CASSLGQYNHFF. The CDR3 region has the DNA TGTGCCAGCAGCTTGGGTCAGTATAACCATTTCTTC. The chain uses TRBV5-4 and TRBJ2-1; no reliable D call. The V and J ends lost 0 bases and 16 bases respectively, with 14 bases between them. CDR1 is SGHNT and CDR2 is YYREEE in the germline V gene (reference sequence). The CDR3 runs to 12 residues.

J is TRBJ2-6 and V is TRBV5-4, with 10 bases aligning to TRBD2. The germline gives CDR1 SGHNT, CDR2 YYREEE (reference sequence). The CDR3 spans 17 residues. With V trimmed by 4 bases and J by 4 bases, 8 bases remained unmatched. The CDR3 DNA reads TGTGCCAGCAGCGGTAGCGGGGGGAGTCCCGGGGCCAACGTCCTGACTTTC. This sequence encodes CASSGSGGSPGANVLTF.

The chain has TRBV15 and TRBJ2-1; tentative D call: TRBD2 (8 bases). The CDR3 extends over 14 amino acids. Germline CDR1 and CDR2: LNHNV and YYDKDF (reference sequence). V was shortened by 8 bases and J by 5 bases, with 16 bases between the two germline ends. The CDR3 sequence: CATHRGLGDNEQFF. The CDR3 DNA is TGTGCCACCCACAGGGGACTAGGGGACAATGAGCAGTTCTTC. The whole variable domain, remainder taken from reference TRBV15 and TRBJ2-1, is DAMVIQNPRYQVTQFGKPVTLSCSQTLNHNVMYWYQQKSSQAPKLLFHYYDKDFNNEADTPDNFQSRRPNTSFCFLDIRSPGLGDTAMYLCATHRGLGDNEQFFGPGTRLTVL.

This chain connects TRBV28 to TRBJ2-7, with D maybe TRBD2 (6 bases). Germline loops: CDR1 MDHEN, CDR2 SYDVKM. This CDR3 comprises 14 residues. V lost 7 bases and J 1 base, leaving 14 bases between the germline ends. CDR3 in amino acids: CASTLGGGSYEQYF. CDR3 sequence (DNA): TGTGCCAGCACCTTGGGGGGAGGTTCCTACGAGCAGTACTTC.

V usage is TRBV10-3 and J usage is TRBJ2-7; 7 nucleotides line up with TRBD1. CDR1 is ENHRY and CDR2 is SYGVKD in the germline V gene. CDR3 length: 15 residues. V shed 2 bases, J shed 6 bases, and the junction held 10 bases outside the gene matches. CDR3 nucleotides: TGTGCCATCAGTGAGACTACCAGCCCAGGGGGCGAGCAGTACTTC. This translates into CAISETTSPGGEQYF.

The rearrangement uses TRBV7-2 and TRBJ2-1; D possibly corresponds to TRBD2 (6 bases). The germline V gene has CDR1 SGHTA and CDR2 FQGNSA. V gave up 4 bases and J gave up 2 bases, with 15 bases separating them. The CDR3 covers 16 residues. This CDR3 is CASSSLTSLTYNEQFF. The CDR3 DNA sequence: TGTGCCAGCAGCTCTCTCACTAGCCTAACCTACAATGAGCAGTTCTTC. Full variable domain (missing parts from reference TRBV7-2 and TRBJ2-1): GAGVSQSPSNKVTEKGKDVELRCDPISGHTALYWYRQSLGQGLEFLIYFQGNSAPDKSGLPSDRFSAERTGGSVSTLTIQRTQQEDSAVYLCASSSLTSLTYNEQFFGPGTRLTVL.

This rearrangement joins TRBV2 to TRBJ2-1, with 12 bases matching TRBD2. CDR3 size: 13 residues. The V gene end was trimmed by 10 bases and the J gene end by 9 bases; junction bases not matched to a gene: 7. Germline V gene data show CDR1 as SNHLY and CDR2 as FYNNEI. The CDR3 DNA sequence: TGTGCCATTGGACTAGCGGGATCCAGTGAGCAGTTCTTC. Translating it yields CAIGLAGSSEQFF.

Written as DNA, the CDR3 is TGCGCCAGCAGCTTGGACGGAACTAATGAAAAACTGTTTTTT. Residues: CASSLDGTNEKLFF. This chain links TRBV5-1 with TRBJ1-4, with unresolved D. CDR1 is SGHRS, CDR2 YFSETQ, per germline. The CDR3 is made up of 14 amino acids. V was pared by 0 bases and J by 1 base, with 4 bases between. The whole variable domain, filled in from reference TRBV5-1 and TRBJ1-4, reads KAGVTQTPRYLIKTRGQQVTLSCSPISGHRSVSWYQQTPGQGLQFLFEYFSETQRNKGNFPGRFSGRQFSNSRSEMNVSTLELGDSALYLCASSLDGTNEKLFFGSGTQLSVL.